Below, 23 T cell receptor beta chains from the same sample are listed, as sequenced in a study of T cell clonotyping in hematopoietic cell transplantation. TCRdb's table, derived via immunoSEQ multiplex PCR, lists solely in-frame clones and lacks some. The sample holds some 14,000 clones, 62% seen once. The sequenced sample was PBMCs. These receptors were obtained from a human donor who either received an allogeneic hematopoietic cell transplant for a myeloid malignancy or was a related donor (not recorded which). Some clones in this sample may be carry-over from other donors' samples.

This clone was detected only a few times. CDR3 DNA: TGTGCCAGCAGCTTGACAGGGGACGACTATGGCTACACCTTC. Translating it yields CASSLTGDDYGYTF. This chain uses TRBV7-8 with TRBJ1-2; 8 bases map to TRBD1. Germline V gene data show CDR1 as SGHVS and CDR2 as FQNEAQ. V lost 3 bases, J lost 3 bases, and 3 bases stayed unmatched. The CDR3 is 14 residues long.

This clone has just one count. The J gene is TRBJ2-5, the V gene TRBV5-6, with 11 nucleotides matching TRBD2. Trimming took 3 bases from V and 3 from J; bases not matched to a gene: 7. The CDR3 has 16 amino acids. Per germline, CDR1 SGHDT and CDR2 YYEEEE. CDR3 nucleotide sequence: TGTGCCAGCAGCTACTCGCTAGCGGGGGGAGAAGAGACCCAGTACTTC. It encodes CASSYSLAGGEETQYF.

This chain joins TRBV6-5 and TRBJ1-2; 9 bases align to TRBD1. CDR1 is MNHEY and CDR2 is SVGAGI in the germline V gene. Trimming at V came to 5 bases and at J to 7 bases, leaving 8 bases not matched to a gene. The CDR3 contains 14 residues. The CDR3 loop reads CASSPLDRGGGYTF. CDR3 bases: TGTGCCAGCAGTCCCCTGGACAGGGGAGGTGGCTACACCTTC.

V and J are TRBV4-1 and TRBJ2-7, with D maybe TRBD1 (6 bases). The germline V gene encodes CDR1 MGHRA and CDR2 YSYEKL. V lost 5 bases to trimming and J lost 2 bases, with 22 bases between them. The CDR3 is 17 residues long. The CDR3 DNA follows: TGCGCCAGCAGCACGCTCCTCCGGGACACCGGAACCTACGAGCAGTACTTC. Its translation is CASSTLLRDTGTYEQYF.

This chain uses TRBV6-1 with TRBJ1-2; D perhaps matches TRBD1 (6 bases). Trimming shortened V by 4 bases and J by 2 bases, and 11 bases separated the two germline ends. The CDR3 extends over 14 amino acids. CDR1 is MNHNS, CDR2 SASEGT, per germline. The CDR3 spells CASSVQGPNYGYTF. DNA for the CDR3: TGTGCCAGCAGTGTGCAGGGGCCGAACTATGGCTACACCTTC.

The CDR3 DNA is TGTGCCAGCAGCCTGGGAGTGGGGACAGGGGGGGAGACCCAGTACTTC. It specifies CASSLGVGTGGETQYF. The chain uses TRBV5-6 and TRBJ2-5; 11 nucleotides match TRBD1. Germline CDR1 is SGHDT and CDR2 is YYEEEE. This CDR3 is built from 16 residues. V lost 4 bases to trimming and J lost 5 bases; unmatched junction nucleotides: 10.

For the CDR3, the DNA is TGTGCCAGCAGCTTAGCGGGAGTTCCAGATACGCAGTATTTT. Its protein product is CASSLAGVPDTQYF. The chain recombines TRBV5-6 with TRBJ2-3; 8 bases agree with TRBD2. CDR3 length equals 14 residues. The J segment lost 4 bases and the V segment lost 2 bases, leaving 3 bases of the junction unmatched. In germline, CDR1 is SGHDT, CDR2 YYEEEE.

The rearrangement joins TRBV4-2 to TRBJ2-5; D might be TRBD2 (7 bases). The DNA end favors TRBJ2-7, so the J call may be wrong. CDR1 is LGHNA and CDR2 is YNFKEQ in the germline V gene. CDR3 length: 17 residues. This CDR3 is CASSPHLGGAGSYEQYF. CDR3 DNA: TGTGCCAGCAGCCCTCATTTAGGGGGGGCTGGAAGCTACGAGCAGTACTTC.

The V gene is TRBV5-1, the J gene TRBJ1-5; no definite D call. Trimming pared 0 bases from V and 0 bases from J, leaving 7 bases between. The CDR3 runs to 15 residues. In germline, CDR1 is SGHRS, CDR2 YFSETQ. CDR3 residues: CASSLGGYSNQPQHF. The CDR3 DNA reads TGCGCCAGCAGCTTGGGAGGATATAGCAATCAGCCCCAGCATTTT.

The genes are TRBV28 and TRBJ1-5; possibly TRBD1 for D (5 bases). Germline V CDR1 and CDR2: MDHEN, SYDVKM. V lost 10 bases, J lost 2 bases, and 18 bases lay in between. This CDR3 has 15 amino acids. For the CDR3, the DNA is TGTGCCACCGCTTTCTGGGGGGAGGGCAATCAGCCCCAGCATTTT. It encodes CATAFWGEGNQPQHF.

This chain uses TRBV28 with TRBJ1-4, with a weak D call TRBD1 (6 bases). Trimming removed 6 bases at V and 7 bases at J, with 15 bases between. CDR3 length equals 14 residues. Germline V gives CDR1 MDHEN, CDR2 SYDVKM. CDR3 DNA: TGTGCCAGCAGAACGGGGGCTCGAATTGAAAAACTGTTTTTT. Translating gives CASRTGARIEKLFF.

The CDR3 DNA reads TGTGCCAGCAGCCAAGCCCAGGTGAACCCCAAAAACATTCAGTACTTC. Its translation is CASSQAQVNPKNIQYF. The gene calls are TRBV4-2 and TRBJ2-4; D unresolved. The CDR3 runs 16 residues. CDR1 and CDR2 (germline): LGHNA, YNFKEQ. Trimming removed 1 base at V and 2 bases at J, with 12 bases between.

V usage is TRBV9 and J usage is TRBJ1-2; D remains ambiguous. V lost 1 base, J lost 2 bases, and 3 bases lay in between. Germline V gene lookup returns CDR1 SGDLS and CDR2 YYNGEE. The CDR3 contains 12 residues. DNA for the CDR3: TGTGCCAGCAGCGTACAAAACTATGGCTACACCTTC. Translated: CASSVQNYGYTF. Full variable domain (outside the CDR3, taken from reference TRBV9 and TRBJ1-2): DSGVTQTPKHLITATGQRVTLRCSPRSGDLSVYWYQQSLDQGLQFLIQYYNGEERAKGNILERFSAQQFPDLHSELNLSSLELGDSALYFCASSVQNYGYTFGSGTRLTVV.

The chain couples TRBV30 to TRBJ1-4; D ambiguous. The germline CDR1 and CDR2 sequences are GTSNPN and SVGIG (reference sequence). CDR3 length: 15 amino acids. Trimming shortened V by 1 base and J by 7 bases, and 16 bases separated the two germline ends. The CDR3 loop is CAWSAGSAGSEKLFF. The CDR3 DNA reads TGTGCCTGGAGTGCCGGGAGCGCTGGCAGTGAAAAACTGTTTTTT.

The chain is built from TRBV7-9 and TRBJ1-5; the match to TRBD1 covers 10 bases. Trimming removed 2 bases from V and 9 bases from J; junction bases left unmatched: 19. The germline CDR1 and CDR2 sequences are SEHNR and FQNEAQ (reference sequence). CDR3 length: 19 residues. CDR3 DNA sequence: TGTGCCAGCAGCTTACCTCCGCCCGGGACAGGGGTCCCTTGGACGCCCCAGCATTTT. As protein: CASSLPPPGTGVPWTPQHF.

Here the CDR3 reads CAWSGGQSNQPQHF. For the CDR3, the DNA is TGTGCCTGGAGTGGCGGACAGAGCAATCAGCCCCAGCATTTT. The J gene is TRBJ1-5, the V gene TRBV30; the D gene is possibly TRBD1 (6 bases). Trimming cost V 1 base and J 1 base, with 8 bases left between them. CDR3 length: 14 amino acids. Germline values: CDR1 GTSNPN, CDR2 SVGIG (reference sequence).

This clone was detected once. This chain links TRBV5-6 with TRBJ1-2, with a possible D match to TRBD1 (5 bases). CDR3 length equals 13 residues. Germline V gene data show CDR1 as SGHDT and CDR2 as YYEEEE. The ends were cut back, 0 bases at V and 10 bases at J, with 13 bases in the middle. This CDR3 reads CASSLGRGWDYTF. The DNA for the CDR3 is TGTGCCAGCAGCTTGGGACGGGGGTGGGACTACACCTTC.

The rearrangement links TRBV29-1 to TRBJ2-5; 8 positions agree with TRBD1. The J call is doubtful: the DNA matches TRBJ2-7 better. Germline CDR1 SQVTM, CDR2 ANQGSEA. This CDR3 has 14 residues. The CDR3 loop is CSVGGTGGFYEQYF. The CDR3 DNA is TGCAGCGTCGGCGGGACAGGTGGTTTCTACGAGCAGTACTTC.

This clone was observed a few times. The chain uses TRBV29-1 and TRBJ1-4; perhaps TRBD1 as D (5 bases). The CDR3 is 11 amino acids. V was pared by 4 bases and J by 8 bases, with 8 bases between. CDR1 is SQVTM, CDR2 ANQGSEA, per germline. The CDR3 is CSVGGGEKLFF. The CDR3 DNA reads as TGCAGCGTTGGGGGCGGAGAAAAACTGTTTTTT.

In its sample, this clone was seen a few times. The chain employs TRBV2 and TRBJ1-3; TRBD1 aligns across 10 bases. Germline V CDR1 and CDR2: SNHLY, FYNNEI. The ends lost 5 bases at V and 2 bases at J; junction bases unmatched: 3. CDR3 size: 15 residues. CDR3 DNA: TGTGCCAGCAGTTCAGGGACAGGGGCTGGAAACACCATATATTTT. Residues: CASSSGTGAGNTIYF. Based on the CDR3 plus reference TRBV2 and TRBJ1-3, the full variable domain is EPEVTQTPSHQVTQMGQEVILRCVPISNHLYFYWYRQILGQKVEFLVSFYNNEISEKSEIFDDQFSVERPDGSNFTLKIRSTKLEDSAMYFCASSSGTGAGNTIYFGEGSWLTVV.

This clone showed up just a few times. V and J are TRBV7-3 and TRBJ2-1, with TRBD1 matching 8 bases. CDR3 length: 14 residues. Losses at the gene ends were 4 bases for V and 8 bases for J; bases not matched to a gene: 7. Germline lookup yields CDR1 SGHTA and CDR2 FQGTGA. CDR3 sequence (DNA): TGTGCCAGCAGCTCCCGACAGGGGACGGATGAGCAGTTCTTC. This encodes CASSSRQGTDEQFF.

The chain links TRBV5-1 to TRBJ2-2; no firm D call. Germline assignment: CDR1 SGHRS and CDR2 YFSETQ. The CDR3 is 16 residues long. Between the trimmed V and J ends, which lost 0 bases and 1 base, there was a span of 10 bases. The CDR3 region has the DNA TGCGCCAGCAGCTTGGATGTGACACAGAACACCGGGGAGCTGTTTTTT. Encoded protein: CASSLDVTQNTGELFF.

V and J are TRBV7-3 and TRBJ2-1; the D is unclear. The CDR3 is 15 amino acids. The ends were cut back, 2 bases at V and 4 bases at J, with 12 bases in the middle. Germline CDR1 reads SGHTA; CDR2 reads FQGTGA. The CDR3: CASSLGQASYNEQFF. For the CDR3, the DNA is TGTGCCAGCAGCTTAGGGCAAGCCTCTTACAATGAGCAGTTCTTC. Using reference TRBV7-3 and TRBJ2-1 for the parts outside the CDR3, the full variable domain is GAGVSQTPSNKVTEKGKYVELRCDPISGHTALYWYRQSLGQGPEFLIYFQGTGAADDSGLPNDRFFAVRPEGSVSTLKIQRTERGDSAVYLCASSLGQASYNEQFFGPGTRLTVL.